Here is one T cell receptor (beta chain) with its context. This specimen comes from a study of blood T cell repertoires in COVID-19. On the study more broadly: Spain, Italy and the United States supplied samples that represented acute and convalescent COVID-19. T cells, B-cell-depleted T cells, or PBMCs supplied cDNA or gDNA.

Authors' data handling: Quantification of nucleated cells was approximated via reference gene primer amplification. This table comes from immunoSEQ multiplex PCR, and its TCRdb copy is limited to in-frame clones, with some not included. V and J calls and clone size come straight from that table; D and trimming were deduced from the DNA. The data contain fewer than 300,000 clones, 75% to 90% of them singletons. Per the germline V gene, CDR1 is SSHAT and CDR2 is FNYEAQ (reference sequence). The CDR3 consists of 14 residues. V lost 0 bases and J lost 5, with 11 bases in between. The chain is built from TRBV7-7 and TRBJ2-7, with a possible D match to TRBD2 (6 bases). Sequenced material: peripheral blood. The TCR was taken from a woman aged 40-49 years who had recovered from COVID-19. Here the CDR3 reads CASSLAGEEDEQYF. CDR3 nucleotides: TGTGCCAGCAGCTTAGCAGGGGAGGAGGACGAGCAGTACTTC. The whole variable domain, filled in from reference TRBV7-7 and TRBJ2-7, reads GAGVSQSPRYKVTKRGQDVTLRCDPISSHATLYWYQQALGQGPEFLTYFNYEAQPDKSGLPSDRFSAERPEGSISTLTIQRTEQRDSAMYRCASSLAGEEDEQYFGPGTRLTVT.